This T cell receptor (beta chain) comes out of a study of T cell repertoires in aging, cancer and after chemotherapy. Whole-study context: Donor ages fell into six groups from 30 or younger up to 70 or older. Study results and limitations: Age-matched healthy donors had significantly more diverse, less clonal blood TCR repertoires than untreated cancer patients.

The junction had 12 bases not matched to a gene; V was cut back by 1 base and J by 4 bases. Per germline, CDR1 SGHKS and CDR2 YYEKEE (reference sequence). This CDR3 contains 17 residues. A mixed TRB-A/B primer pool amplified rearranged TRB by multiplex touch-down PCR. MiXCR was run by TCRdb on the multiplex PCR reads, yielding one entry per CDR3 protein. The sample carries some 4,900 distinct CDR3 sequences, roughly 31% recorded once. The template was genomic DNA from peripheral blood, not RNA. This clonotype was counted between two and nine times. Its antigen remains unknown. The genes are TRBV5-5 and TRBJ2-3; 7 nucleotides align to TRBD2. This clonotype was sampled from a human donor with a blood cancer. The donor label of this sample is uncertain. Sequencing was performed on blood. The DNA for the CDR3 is TGTGCCAGCAGCTTGCGTTTGGGGGGAGGGAGAGCAGATACGCAGTATTTT. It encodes CASSLRLGGGRADTQYF.